The 15 T cell receptor beta chains below come from one sample, sequenced in a study of cytomegalovirus exposure and HLA in healthy donors. The PCR had 60 Vbeta and 13 Jbeta primers. The method was immunoSEQ multiplex PCR; TCRdb's version includes in-frame clones alone and lacks a portion of them. Altogether approximately 140,000 clones are present, approximately 85% being singletons, with the ten largest covering 1.5% to 2%. Source material: PBMCs. These receptors were collected from a boy between 10 and 17 years old in good health and CMV-seronegative.

In its sample, this clone was seen a few times. The chain is built from TRBV7-2 and TRBJ2-7; D is uncertain. From germline, CDR1 is SGHTA and CDR2 FQGNSA. Trimming cost V 5 bases and J 4 bases, with 6 bases left between them. The CDR3 is 11 residues long. The CDR3 bases are TGTGCCAGCAGCGAGAAGTACGAGCAGTACTTC. It is translated as CASSEKYEQYF.

The chain joins TRBV20-1 to TRBJ2-5; D unclear. The better agreement between TRBJ2-7 and the DNA end casts doubt on the J call. Germline V gives CDR1 DFQATT, CDR2 SNEGSKA (reference sequence). The CDR3 totals 11 residues. DNA for the CDR3: TGCAGTGGGATAGACACCTACGAGCAGTACTTC. Amino acid sequence: CSGIDTYEQYF.

The chain carries TRBV15 and TRBJ2-2; D uncertain. The germline V gene has CDR1 LNHNV and CDR2 YYDKDF (reference sequence). Trimming took 3 bases from V and 8 from J, leaving 7 bases between them. This CDR3 has 12 amino acids. CDR3 protein: CATSSHSGELFF. In nucleotides, the CDR3 is TGTGCCACCAGCAGTCACTCAGGGGAGCTGTTTTTT.

CDR3 loop: CASSQEGLARNEQYF. The DNA of the CDR3 is TGCGCCAGCAGCCAAGAGGGACTAGCTAGGAACGAGCAGTACTTC. The chain combines TRBV4-1 with TRBJ2-7; 9 bases line up with TRBD2. CDR1 and CDR2 (germline): MGHRA, YSYEKL. CDR3 size: 15 residues. The V and J ends lost 0 bases and 5 bases, in that order; junction bases with no gene match: 5.

V gene TRBV7-2 combines with J gene TRBJ2-7; TRBD2 might be the D (7 bases). Germline loops: CDR1 SGHTA, CDR2 FQGNSA. The V end lost 1 base, the J end lost 6 bases, and 10 bases lay between the germline ends. This CDR3 is built from 13 residues. CDR3 region: CASSLDREGEQYF. DNA of the CDR3: TGTGCCAGCAGCTTAGACAGGGAGGGCGAGCAGTACTTC.

V gene TRBV30 combines with J gene TRBJ2-3; 10 nucleotides agree with TRBD1. Per germline, CDR1 GTSNPN and CDR2 SVGIG (reference sequence). This CDR3 is built from 13 residues. The junction had 3 bases not matched to a gene; V was cut back by 6 bases and J by 3 bases. This chain's CDR3 is CACWDRGTDTQYF. DNA for the CDR3: TGTGCCTGCTGGGACAGGGGAACAGATACGCAGTATTTT.

The chain links TRBV9 to TRBJ2-3, with D maybe TRBD1 (6 bases). The length of the CDR3 is 16 residues. V was cut by 2 bases and J by 2 bases, with 15 bases left in between. Per the germline V gene, CDR1 is SGDLS and CDR2 is YYNGEE. The CDR3 DNA is TGTGCCAGCAGCGTCAGTCAGGGGACCTACACAGATACGCAGTATTTT. Amino acid sequence: CASSVSQGTYTDTQYF.

This clone was recorded once. V usage is TRBV2 and J usage is TRBJ1-2, with TRBD1 matching 8 bases. This CDR3 is built from 15 residues. V gave up 8 bases and J gave up 0 bases; unmatched junction bases: 8. CDR1 SNHLY and CDR2 FYNNEI come from the germline V gene. This CDR3 is CASFAGGAPNYGYTF. CDR3 bases: TGTGCCAGCTTTGCAGGGGGCGCACCTAACTATGGCTACACCTTC.

The chain recombines TRBV30 with TRBJ2-7; tentatively, D is TRBD1 (6 bases). Germline CDR1 and CDR2: GTSNPN and SVGIG (reference sequence). The CDR3 loop spans 15 amino acids. Trimming removed 2 bases from V and 7 bases from J, with 21 bases in between. Here the CDR3 reads CAWSLGGGAEIEQYF. In nucleotides, the CDR3 is TGTGCCTGGAGTCTAGGGGGTGGGGCCGAGATTGAGCAGTACTTC.

V and J are TRBV7-9 and TRBJ1-4; TRBD1 matches 11 bases. The J call may be faulty, since TRBJ2-2 better matches the DNA end. The CDR3 covers 14 residues. Looked up from germline, CDR1 is SEHNR and CDR2 is FQNEAQ (reference sequence). The CDR3 sequence: CASSQDRGQEELFF. CDR3 nucleotide sequence: TGTGCCAGCAGCCAGGACAGGGGGCAGGAGGAGCTGTTTTTT.

The chain employs TRBV4-2 and TRBJ2-2, with 8 bases identical to TRBD1. Per germline, CDR1 LGHNA and CDR2 YNFKEQ. The J segment lost 3 bases and the V segment lost 3 bases, leaving 0 bases of the junction unmatched. There are 14 residues in the CDR3. CDR3 region: CASSQGQDTGELFF. CDR3 bases: TGTGCCAGCAGCCAGGGACAGGACACCGGGGAGCTGTTTTTT.

The J gene is TRBJ2-5, the V gene TRBV5-6; no definite D call. The CDR3 totals 10 residues. CDR1 and CDR2 from the germline V gene are SGHDT and YYEEEE. V was cut by 7 bases and J by 4 bases, with 5 bases left in between. CDR3 sequence reads: CASGGETQYF. Here the CDR3 DNA reads TGTGCCAGCGGCGGAGAGACCCAGTACTTC. Complete variable domain (other parts from reference TRBV5-6 and TRBJ2-5): DAGVTQSPTHLIKTRGQQVTLRCSPKSGHDTVSWYQQALGQGPQFIFQYYEEEERQRGNFPDRFSGHQFPNYSSELNVNALLLGDSALYLCASGGETQYFGPGTRLLVL.

CDR3 in DNA: TGCGCCAGCAGCCCCTCTAGAATGAACACTGAAGCTTTCTTT. Its protein product is CASSPSRMNTEAFF. The chain has TRBV5-1 and TRBJ1-1; D unresolved. Germline values: CDR1 SGHRS, CDR2 YFSETQ. The V and J ends lost 4 bases and 0 bases respectively, with 10 bases between them. This CDR3 has 14 residues.

V and J are TRBV7-2 and TRBJ2-1; TRBD2 aligns across 8 bases. The CDR3 runs 15 residues. Trimming removed 2 bases from V and 1 base from J; junction bases left unmatched: 1. Germline V gene sequence: CDR1 SGHTA, CDR2 FQGNSA. This chain's CDR3 is CASSLKRESYNEQFF. In DNA, the CDR3 is TGTGCCAGCAGCTTAAAGCGGGAGTCCTACAATGAGCAGTTCTTC.

This sequence joins TRBV6-1 and TRBJ2-5; 8 bases agree with TRBD2. V dropped 6 bases and J dropped 7; count of bases not matched to a gene: 13. CDR1 is MNHNS, CDR2 SASEGT, per germline. The CDR3 sequence is 15 residues long. The chain's CDR3 is CASSQAGDLLGTQYF. DNA for the CDR3: TGTGCCAGCAGCCAAGCGGGGGACTTACTTGGGACCCAGTACTTC.